This TCR beta chain was identified during a study of a mutant IDH1 vaccine in newly diagnosed glioma. Study context: Treated patients comprised about 60% males and around 38% females, mean age approximately 37 years. Antecedent treatment encompassed radiotherapy, temozolomide, or their combination; the majority received both.

The CDR3 runs 14 residues. The germline V and J ends were trimmed by 1 base and 1 base, with 8 bases remaining between them. The V gene's germline CDR1 is SQVTM and CDR2 ANQGSEA. Libraries were prepared by immunoSEQ multiplex PCR; TCRdb keeps only in-frame clonotypes and omits some of them. The sample includes about 25,000 clones, about 92% of them seen just once. Time point indicated: baseline, week 1 (first vaccination visit). Treatment given: pre-vaccination baseline after standard-of-care therapy. Astrocytomas found in donors were new, WHO grade 3 or 4, IDH1-mutant and ATRX-lost. The rearrangement joins TRBV29-1 to TRBJ1-3; D is perhaps TRBD1 (6 bases). Sequences were derived from PBMCs, sampled from a glioma patient treated with radiotherapy, temozolomide or both. The receptor was isolated from a man aged 35-49 years with glioma. CDR3 sequence (DNA): TGCAGCGTTGAAGGACAGGCATCTGGAAACACCATATATTTT. This translates into CSVEGQASGNTIYF.